These 22 T cell receptor beta chains originate from one sample sequenced in a study of OX40 agonist ivuxolimab in advanced cancers. The method was immunoSEQ multiplex PCR; TCRdb's version includes in-frame clones alone and lacks a portion of them. The sample includes 80,000 to 90,000 clones, about 86% seen only once; the top ten take 1.5% to 2%. The sequenced sample was CD4+ or CD8+ T cells sorted from blood, obtained in a trial of the OX40 agonist ivuxolimab. The receptors derive from an adult with an advanced solid tumor such as melanoma, head and neck, liver or kidney cancer.

This clone was counted a few times. The chain uses TRBV18 and TRBJ2-6, with 7 bases fitting TRBD1. Unmatched junction bases numbered 4, after V lost 3 bases and J lost 2 bases. CDR1 is KGHSH and CDR2 is LQKENI in the germline V gene. This CDR3 contains 16 residues. Here the CDR3 DNA reads TGTGCCAGCTCACCTACCAGGGGGACTGGGGCCAACGTCCTGACTTTC. Translation: CASSPTRGTGANVLTF.

This chain connects TRBV7-6 to TRBJ2-7; TRBD1 aligns across 10 bases. The ends lost 1 base at V and 5 bases at J; junction bases unmatched: 8. CDR1 and CDR2 (germline): SGHVS, FNYEAQ. CDR3 size: 16 residues. CDR3 sequence (DNA): TGTGCCAGCAGCTTAGTTACGGGACAGGGGAGTGACGAGCAGTACTTC. Residues: CASSLVTGQGSDEQYF.

The V gene is TRBV7-2, the J gene TRBJ1-2; maybe TRBD1 (5 bases). The ends were cut back, 2 bases at V and 4 bases at J, with 8 bases in the middle. The germline gives CDR1 SGHTA, CDR2 FQGNSA. The CDR3 has 13 amino acids. The CDR3 spells CASSLPGTYGYTF. The CDR3 bases are TGTGCCAGCAGCTTACCGGGGACCTATGGCTACACCTTC.

The genes are TRBV15 and TRBJ1-5, with 12 positions matching TRBD1. This CDR3 region has 20 residues. V trimming: 4 bases; J trimming: 4 bases; junction bases outside the gene matches: 17. Germline lookup yields CDR1 LNHNV and CDR2 YYDKDF (reference sequence). CDR3: CATSTAFEIRDRGRNQPQHF. CDR3 DNA sequence: TGTGCCACCAGCACGGCGTTCGAAATCCGGGACAGGGGGCGAAATCAGCCCCAGCATTTT.

The chain has TRBV5-6 and TRBJ1-1; TRBD1 matches at 9 bases. This CDR3 contains 14 residues. Germline trimming cut 4 bases from V and 6 bases from J; bases unmatched to any gene: 7. Germline loops: CDR1 SGHDT, CDR2 YYEEEE. The CDR3 DNA is TGTGCCAGCAGCCACCGGGACAGGGTACCTGAAGCTTTCTTT. Residues: CASSHRDRVPEAFF.

This clone was seen just once. The rearrangement joins TRBV29-1 to TRBJ1-4; D uncertain. Deletions cut 6 bases from V and 3 bases from J, with 11 bases between. From germline, CDR1 is SQVTM and CDR2 ANQGSEA. The CDR3 length is 13 residues. The DNA for the CDR3 is TGCAGCGTCCGTCTATCGGCTAATGAAAAACTGTTTTTT. Residues: CSVRLSANEKLFF.

This rearrangement joins TRBV9 to TRBJ1-1, with D perhaps TRBD1 (5 bases). Trimming pared 4 bases from V and 0 bases from J, leaving 13 bases between. Per germline, CDR1 SGDLS and CDR2 YYNGEE. There are 15 residues in the CDR3. In DNA, the CDR3 is TGTGCCAGCAGCCTCCGAGACAGACTGAACACTGAAGCTTTCTTT. Translation: CASSLRDRLNTEAFF.

The genes are TRBV19 and TRBJ2-5; D gene unclear. This CDR3 spans 13 amino acids. Germline V lookup: CDR1 LNHDA, CDR2 SQIVND (reference sequence). Trimming removed 3 bases at V and 7 bases at J, with 12 bases between. CDR3 loop: CASSIEPGRTQYF. CDR3 nucleotide sequence: TGTGCCAGTAGTATCGAGCCAGGTCGGACCCAGTACTTC.

The genes are TRBV7-9 and TRBJ2-7; D unresolved. V was cut by 0 bases and J by 7 bases, with 7 bases left in between. Germline V lookup: CDR1 SEHNR, CDR2 FQNEAQ (reference sequence). CDR3 size: 12 residues. The DNA of the CDR3 is TGTGCCAGCAGCTTAGCGGGGTCGGAGCAGTACTTC. This sequence encodes CASSLAGSEQYF.

The chain combines TRBV4-3 with TRBJ2-7; 8 bases are a match to TRBD2. Germline V gene sequence: CDR1 LGHNA, CDR2 YSLEER. Losses at the gene ends were 0 bases for V and 4 bases for J; bases not matched to a gene: 5. CDR3 length equals 15 residues. CDR3 DNA sequence: TGCGCCAGCAGCCAAGAGCGGGGGGCTAGATACGAGCAGTACTTC. As protein: CASSQERGARYEQYF.

In its sample, this clone was seen once. Here the CDR3 DNA reads TGTGCCAGCAGGCCGTTACTCAGGACAGGCCGGGGCTACACCTTC. As protein: CASRPLLRTGRGYTF. V and J are TRBV9 and TRBJ1-2, with 7 bases identical to TRBD1. The CDR3 spans 15 residues. The V gene's germline CDR1 is SGDLS and CDR2 YYNGEE. Losses at the gene ends were 5 bases for V and 8 bases for J; bases not matched to a gene: 15.

This clone was picked up one time. CDR3 in amino acids: CASSLGQLEEKLFF. In nucleotides, the CDR3 is TGTGCCAGCAGCCTCGGACAACTGGAGGAAAAACTGTTTTTT. The chain joins TRBV14 to TRBJ1-4, with D maybe TRBD1 (5 bases). This CDR3 is built from 14 residues. V was trimmed by 4 bases and J by 8 bases, leaving 14 bases between them. Per the germline V gene, CDR1 is SGHDN and CDR2 is FVKESK.

The chain joins TRBV2 to TRBJ1-5, with TRBD1 matching over 9 bases. Germline V gene sequence: CDR1 SNHLY, CDR2 FYNNEI. The length of the CDR3 is 16 residues. Trimming cost V 7 bases and J 2 bases; bases outside gene matches: 9. The CDR3 DNA reads TGTGCCAGCATCCGGGACAGGGAGGTGGGCAATCAGCCCCAGCATTTT. Translated, it gives CASIRDREVGNQPQHF.

This clone has a single count. This chain joins TRBV5-1 and TRBJ1-1; 9 bases line up with TRBD1. The length of the CDR3 is 14 residues. Unmatched junction bases numbered 5, after V lost 4 bases and J lost 4 bases. Germline assignment: CDR1 SGHRS and CDR2 YFSETQ. The CDR3 spells CASSQQGAGTEAFF. The CDR3 DNA sequence: TGCGCCAGCAGCCAACAGGGGGCCGGCACTGAAGCTTTCTTT.

This chain connects TRBV4-1 to TRBJ1-1, with D perhaps matching TRBD1 (5 bases). The germline V gene encodes CDR1 MGHRA and CDR2 YSYEKL. The CDR3 extends over 17 amino acids. With 4 bases removed from V and 0 bases from J, the gap between germline ends came to 18 bases. CDR3 DNA: TGCGCCAGCAGCCTGGGGCTGGGTACTACCATGAACACTGAAGCTTTCTTT. Its translation is CASSLGLGTTMNTEAFF.

The chain links TRBV19 to TRBJ2-1; 8 nucleotides agree with TRBD2. V was pared by 0 bases and J by 0 bases, with 1 base of the junction left unmatched. The CDR3 extends over 16 amino acids. Per the germline V gene, CDR1 is LNHDA and CDR2 is SQIVND (reference sequence). Here the CDR3 DNA reads TGTGCCAGTAGTATAGAGCGGGGGGCCTCCTACAATGAGCAGTTCTTC. Its translation: CASSIERGASYNEQFF.

V gene TRBV9 combines with J gene TRBJ2-1, with a possible D match to TRBD1 (6 bases). The V gene's germline CDR1 is SGDLS and CDR2 YYNGEE. Trimming took off 2 bases at V and 4 bases at J, with 13 bases between the two ends. This CDR3 region has 15 residues. CDR3: CASSVGQLGYNEQFF. CDR3 DNA sequence: TGTGCCAGCAGCGTCGGACAGTTAGGGTACAATGAGCAGTTCTTC.

V usage is TRBV5-4 and J usage is TRBJ2-7, with 12 bases that match TRBD1. Trimming at V came to 4 bases and at J to 5 bases, leaving 7 bases not matched to a gene. This CDR3 contains 15 residues. Germline lookup yields CDR1 SGHNT and CDR2 YYREEE (reference sequence). CDR3 sequence reads: CASSGGDRGRDEQYF. The CDR3 nucleotides read TGTGCCAGCAGCGGGGGGGACAGGGGGCGGGACGAGCAGTACTTC.

The chain is built from TRBV21-1 and TRBJ2-1; the table's D call, TRBD2, has no DNA check behind it. TRBV21-1 is assigned pseudogene status. The CDR3 covers 16 residues. Written as DNA, the CDR3 is TGTGCCAGCAGCAAAGCGGCTAGCGGGGGGTACAATGAGCAGTTCTTC. As protein: CASSKAASGGYNEQFF.

This chain links TRBV10-3 with TRBJ2-1; 10 nucleotides match TRBD1. The CDR3 is 15 residues long. Germline-derived CDR1 and CDR2 are ENHRY and SYGVKD. Trimming removed 6 bases from V and 3 bases from J; junction bases left unmatched: 5. CDR3 loop: CAIRSTGGGYNEQFF. The CDR3 DNA sequence: TGTGCCATCAGGTCGACAGGGGGCGGCTACAATGAGCAGTTCTTC.

In regard to this clone: A much bigger clone sits one base away, suggesting this may be a read error. V is TRBV11-1 and J is TRBJ1-2, with 8 bases aligning to TRBD1. Germline V gene lookup returns CDR1 SGHAT and CDR2 FQDESV (reference sequence). CDR3 length: 15 residues. The ends lost 5 bases at V and 8 bases at J; junction bases unmatched: 13. CDR3 region: CASSPATDRGRGYTF. The CDR3, as DNA: TGTGCCAGCAGCCCAGCTACCGACAGGGGAAGAGGCTACACCTTC.

The V and J genes are TRBV28 and TRBJ1-5; no clear D. The CDR3 has 17 amino acids. Germline assignment: CDR1 MDHEN and CDR2 SYDVKM. Trimming stripped 2 bases from V and 3 bases from J, with 17 bases between. CDR3 amino acids: CASSLEQPINLNQPQHF. The CDR3 DNA follows: TGTGCCAGCAGTTTAGAACAGCCAATTAACCTCAATCAGCCCCAGCATTTT.